This T cell receptor beta chain was observed in a study of vaccination effects on CD4 cells after COVID-19. Cultured cells yielded isolated CD4+ T cells after roughly 11 days. Two-dose vaccination with either BNT162b2 or mRNA-1273 was given to the participants. A few counts support this clone. Its antigen is currently unknown. Some clones are missing from TCRdb's copy, which holds only in-frame ones; the method was immunoSEQ multiplex PCR. Of around 69,000 clones in the sample, under 80% were seen once. This CDR3 has 15 amino acids. Germline CDR1 MNHEY, CDR2 SVGAGI. V trimming: 5 bases; J trimming: 4 bases; junction bases outside the gene matches: 8.

The V and J genes are TRBV6-5 and TRBJ2-1, with TRBD1 identical over 7 bases. The starting material was CD4+ T cells from PBMCs cultured without peptide, obtained after COVID-19 vaccination. The TCR sequence derives from a human donor who received a COVID-19 vaccine. The CDR3 loop is CASSRTGGWYNEQFF. DNA of the CDR3: TGTGCCAGCAGTCGGACAGGTGGTTGGTACAATGAGCAGTTCTTC.